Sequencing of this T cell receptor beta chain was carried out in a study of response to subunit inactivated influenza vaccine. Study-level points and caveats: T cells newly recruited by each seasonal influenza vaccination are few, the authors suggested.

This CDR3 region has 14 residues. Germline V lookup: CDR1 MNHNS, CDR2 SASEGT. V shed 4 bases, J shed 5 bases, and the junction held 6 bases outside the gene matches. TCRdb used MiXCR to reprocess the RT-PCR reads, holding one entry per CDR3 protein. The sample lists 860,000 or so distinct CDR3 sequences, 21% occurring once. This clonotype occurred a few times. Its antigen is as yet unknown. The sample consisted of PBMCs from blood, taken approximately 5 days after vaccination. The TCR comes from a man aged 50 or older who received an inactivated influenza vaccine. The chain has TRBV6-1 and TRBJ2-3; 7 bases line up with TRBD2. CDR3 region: CASSVAGVIDTQYF. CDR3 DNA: TGTGCCAGCAGTGTGGCGGGAGTGATAGATACGCAGTATTTT.